Below, one T cell receptor beta chain is given with its context. Its antigen is still unknown. These data originate in a study of radiotherapy plus CTLA-4 blockade in lung cancer. Study information: There were objective responses in roughly a sixth of patients, and over 25% had disease control. The study's findings and limits: Response was reportedly best predicted by early blood T cell clone dynamics, with interferon-beta. Blood saw expansion of tumor-derived TCR clones after radiotherapy plus ipilimumab.

Data came from immunoSEQ multiplex PCR; TCRdb stores just in-frame clones and leaves some out. Of about 120,000 clones detected, about nine tenths appear once; the ten largest clones hold 6.9%. J was trimmed by 2 bases and V by 5 bases; bases with no gene match: 10. The CDR3 has 16 residues. CDR1 SGHAT and CDR2 FQDESV come from the germline V gene (reference sequence). This clonotype was obtained from a human donor with non-small cell lung cancer that progressed on radiotherapy plus ipilimumab. The genes are TRBV11-1 and TRBJ2-7, with 9 bases matching TRBD1. The input for sequencing was peripheral blood, taken from a patient treated with radiotherapy plus ipilimumab. The CDR3 protein is CASSPLRTGATYEQYF. The CDR3 coding sequence is TGTGCCAGCAGCCCCCTTCGGACAGGGGCGACCTACGAGCAGTACTTC.